These 12 T cell receptor beta chains came from one sample sequenced in a study of T cells in Graves' hyperthyroidism and ophthalmopathy. TCR beta CDR3 regions were amplified from RNA transcripts. The HTBI primer set served for first-round RT-PCR of the TCR CDR3. TCRdb analysed the multiplex PCR reads with MiXCR anew, one entry per CDR3 protein. Of a few hundred thousand distinct CDR3 sequences listed, 15% are singletons. The sequenced sample was blood. The receptors here all came from a woman in her thirties with Graves' hyperthyroidism.

This clonotype came up many times. The CDR3 DNA is TGTGCCAGCAGTTCTGGGGGGGTACAAGAGACCCAGTACTTC. Translating it yields CASSSGGVQETQYF. This rearrangement joins TRBV7-9 to TRBJ2-5; 7 bases agree with TRBD2. V lost 6 bases, J lost 2 bases, and 6 bases stayed unmatched. The length of the CDR3 is 14 residues. Germline loops: CDR1 SEHNR, CDR2 FQNEAQ (reference sequence).

In this sample, this clonotype turned up a few times. The chain uses TRBV24-1 and TRBJ2-1, with 13 nucleotides matching TRBD2. Germline CDR1 is KGHDR and CDR2 is SFDVKD. Trimming took 9 bases from V and 8 from J; bases not matched to a gene: 9. The CDR3 totals 15 residues. CDR3 DNA sequence: TGTGCCACCGCCGGACTAGCGGGAGTTTCAGATGAGCAGTTCTTC. Its protein product is CATAGLAGVSDEQFF.

The table lists this clonotype with a few counts. The genes are TRBV19 and TRBJ1-1; D call uncertain. The CDR3 has 12 amino acids. V lost 9 bases and J lost 5, with 13 bases in between. Looked up from germline, CDR1 is LNHDA and CDR2 is SQIVND (reference sequence). The CDR3 DNA reads TGTGCCAGCAGCGGGAGATATACTGAAGCTTTCTTT. It is translated as CASSGRYTEAFF.

Comment on this clonotype: A much larger clonotype is one base distant, so this may be a read error. The chain is built from TRBV6-5 and TRBJ2-4; D remains ambiguous. The CDR3 sequence is 16 residues long. CDR1 and CDR2 (germline): MNHEY, SVGAGI. The CDR3 spells CASGYAGSKAKNIQYF. CDR3 bases: TGTGCCAGCGGTTACGCCGGGTCGAAGGCCAAAAACATTCAGTACTTC.

This clonotype was detected many times. The rearrangement uses TRBV12-3 or TRBV12-4 and TRBJ2-7, with D possibly being TRBD1 or TRBD2 (6 bases each). The CDR3 has 16 residues. The V end was cut by 2 bases, the J end by 0 bases, with 14 bases between. In DNA form, the CDR3 reads TGTGCCAGCAGTTTAATAAGGGGGGTCTACTCCTACGAGCAGTACTTC. As protein: CASSLIRGVYSYEQYF.

This clonotype has more than one count but fewer than ten. The gene calls are TRBV27 and TRBJ2-2; TRBD2 is a possible D gene (5 bases). CDR1 MNHEY and CDR2 SMNVEV come from the germline V gene (reference sequence). V was trimmed by 8 bases and J by 1 base, leaving 11 bases between them. CDR3 size: 14 residues. The CDR3 loop is CASAFRGNTGELFF. The DNA for the CDR3 is TGTGCCAGCGCATTCCGGGGGAACACCGGGGAGCTGTTTTTT.

Concerning this clonotype itself: Germline and junction disagree at one end, which may indicate a read error. The chain joins TRBV11-2 to TRBJ2-1, with 8 bases lining up with TRBD2. The CDR3 is 15 residues long. The germline V gene encodes CDR1 SGHAT and CDR2 FQNNGV. The CDR3 spells CASNLASGGYNEQFF. The CDR3 DNA is TGTGCCAGCAACTTAGCCAGCGGGGGCTACAATGAGCAGTTCTTC.

Only a few counts were recorded for this clonotype. This rearrangement joins TRBV28 to TRBJ2-7; no definite D call. The germline CDR1 and CDR2 sequences are MDHEN and SYDVKM. Trimming shortened V by 6 bases and J by 3 bases, and 9 bases separated the two germline ends. This CDR3 is built from 12 residues. This CDR3 reads CASSLTLYEQYF. The CDR3 nucleotides are TGTGCCAGCAGCCTCACCCTCTACGAGCAGTACTTC.

CDR3 nucleotide sequence: TGTGCCAGCAGCCAGAGGGACGGCAGAGGCTCCTACGAGCAGTACTTC. Its translation: CASSQRDGRGSYEQYF. This rearrangement joins TRBV11-2 to TRBJ2-7; the D call may be TRBD1 or TRBD2 (5 bases each). CDR1 is SGHAT and CDR2 is FQNNGV in the germline V gene. Trimming cost V 5 bases and J 0 bases, with 17 bases left between them. This CDR3 contains 16 residues.

This clonotype was found a few times. The J gene is TRBJ2-5, the V gene TRBV9, with D tentatively TRBD1 (5 bases). The CDR3 has 14 amino acids. Per germline, CDR1 SGDLS and CDR2 YYNGEE. Trimming took 0 bases from V and 7 from J, leaving 13 bases between them. The CDR3 is CASSVAAQGRTQYF. The DNA of the CDR3 is TGTGCCAGCAGCGTAGCAGCTCAGGGCAGGACCCAGTACTTC.

Only a few counts were recorded for this clonotype. The genes are TRBV27 and TRBJ1-5, with D hard to call. Germline V lookup: CDR1 MNHEY, CDR2 SMNVEV (reference sequence). V shed 3 bases and J shed 2 bases, with 11 bases lying between them. The CDR3 runs 15 residues. CDR3 sequence (DNA): TGTGCCAGCAGTTTGCGCCCCGGCGGCAATCAGCCCCAGCATTTT. Amino acid sequence: CASSLRPGGNQPQHF.

This rearrangement joins TRBV5-1 to TRBJ1-1; D ambiguous. CDR1 is SGHRS, CDR2 YFSETQ, per germline. V shed 4 bases and J shed 4 bases, with 11 bases lying between them. This CDR3 contains 13 residues. The CDR3 is CASSPLGATEAFF. The CDR3 DNA follows: TGCGCCAGCAGCCCGCTTGGTGCCACTGAAGCTTTCTTT.